Listed below are T cell receptor beta chains from one sample, sequenced in a study of vaccination and CD4 T cells after COVID-19. Using its own MiXCR run on the PCR reads, TCRdb lists one record per CDR3 protein. The sample contains more than 20,000 distinct CDR3 sequences, around 40% of which appear only once. These TCRs' antigens remain unknown. Sequencing was carried out using CD4+ T cells from blood, cultured in vitro. The receptor source for this set is a human donor who had recovered from COVID-19. Both conserved end residues are part of each CDR3. Fields, in order: J gene, clone size, D gene, V gene, CDR3 DNA, CDR3 protein. D genes are given only for firm matches. The listing skips clone size in some rows; elsewhere it reads once, few, many or a size class.

>TRBJ2-5|-|TRBD2|TRBV12-3/TRBV12-4
TGTGCCAGCAGCCTGGTGGGGGGGGAGACCCAGTACTTC
CASSLVGGETQYF
>TRBJ1-2|few|-|TRBV2
TGTGCCAGCCACACGCTAGGTGGCTACACCTTC
CASHTLGGYTF
>TRBJ2-3|-|-|TRBV11-3
TGTGCCAGCAGCTCCAGGGAGCGGAACACAGATACGCAGTATTTT
CASSSRERNTDTQYF
>TRBJ1-6|few|-|TRBV5-4
TGTGCCAGCAGATACGACACATCACCCCTCCACTTT
CASRYDTSPLHF
>TRBJ1-6|-|-|TRBV20-1
TGCAGTGCTAGATCAAAGGGGGAGAGCTCCTATAATTCACCCCTCCACTTT
CSARSKGESSYNSPLHF
>TRBJ1-2|-|-|TRBV20-1
TGCAGTGCTAGGAGGGGCAGCAACTATGGCTACACCTTC
CSARRGSNYGYTF
>TRBJ2-7|-|TRBD2|TRBV10-2
TGCGCCAGCAGTGATACTAGCGGGAGCTACGAGCAGTACTTC
CASSDTSGSYEQYF
>TRBJ2-5|-|-|TRBV20-1
TGCAGTGCTATACGGGAAGAGACCCAGTACTTC
CSAIREETQYF
>TRBJ1-1|-|-|TRBV27
TGTGCCAGCAGTTATCGTCCCGCTGGAACTGAAGCTTTCTTT
CASSYRPAGTEAFF
>TRBJ2-7|few|-|TRBV20-1
TGCAGTGCTAGAGTGCAGGGGACGACCTACGAGCAGTACTTC
CSARVQGTTYEQYF
>TRBJ2-1|-|TRBD2|TRBV6-5
TGTGCCAGCAGTTACTTGACGGGAGGGCCTCTGGATGAGCAGTTCTTC
CASSYLTGGPLDEQFF
>TRBJ1-1|few|-|TRBV20-1
TGCAGTGCTCAGCCCGAGCAGCTCGAAGCTTTCTTT
CSAQPEQLEAFF
>TRBJ1-5|-|-|TRBV7-8
TGTGCCAGCAGCCCTGGACCTGGTTATAGCAATCAGCCCCAGCATTTT
CASSPGPGYSNQPQHF
>TRBJ2-7|-|-|TRBV21-1
TGTGCCAGCCAAAAAGGGGGGAACAGGACCTACGAGCAGTACTTC
CASQKGGNRTYEQYF
>TRBJ2-7|-|-|TRBV28
TGTGCCAGCAGTCATCTCTTCACTAGTACCCACGAGCAGTACTTC
CASSHLFTSTHEQYF
>TRBJ1-1|-|-|TRBV6-1
TGTGCCAGCAGTCTCAGGGGCGGTACTGAAGCTTTCTTT
CASSLRGGTEAFF
>TRBJ1-5|few|-|TRBV28
TGTGCCAGCAGTTCCGGGGGTCAGCCCCAGCATTTT
CASSSGGQPQHF
>TRBJ2-1|-|TRBD1|TRBV11-3
TGTGCCAGCAGAAGGGGACAGGGTGACAATGAGCAGTTCTTC
CASRRGQGDNEQFF
>TRBJ1-5|-|-|TRBV6-5
TGTGCCAGCAGTTACCGGGCCTATAGCAATCAGCCCCAGCATTTT
CASSYRAYSNQPQHF
>TRBJ2-3|few|-|TRBV20-1
TGCAGTGCCGCAGACAGGGGACTAGCAGATACGCAGTATTTT
CSAADRGLADTQYF
>TRBJ1-1|once|TRBD1|TRBV28
TGTGCCAGCAGTCCTTACAGGGGGCCGTTTGGCACTGAAGCTTTCTTT
CASSPYRGPFGTEAFF
>TRBJ2-2|few|-|TRBV6-1
TGTGCCAGCTCATCCGGGACCGCGATCGGGGAGCTGTTTTTT
CASSSGTAIGELFF
>TRBJ2-2|-|TRBD1|TRBV20-1
TGCAGTGCTCGCATGGACAGGGTATCCGGGGAGCTGTTTTTT
CSARMDRVSGELFF
>TRBJ2-1|few|TRBD2|TRBV20-1
TGCAGTGCTAGAGATCCTACTAGCGGGGTCCATGAGCAGTTCTTC
CSARDPTSGVHEQFF
>TRBJ2-1|-|TRBD2|TRBV12-3/TRBV12-4
TGTGCCAGCAGTCTCGGGGAGCGGGAGGGCCGAGAGCAGTTCTTC
CASSLGEREGREQFF
>TRBJ2-2|few|-|TRBV20-1
TGCAGTGCCAGGGGGGGTCAGGGAACCGGGGAGCTGTTTTTT
CSARGGQGTGELFF
>TRBJ2-7|once|-|TRBV20-1
TGCAGTGCTCTGTCGCAGAGCTCCTACGAGCAGTACTTC
CSALSQSSYEQYF
>TRBJ2-5|-|-|TRBV11-3
TGTGCCAGCAGCTTAGGGGACAATGGGGAGACCCAGTACTTC
CASSLGDNGETQYF
>TRBJ1-5|-|-|TRBV20-1
TGCAGTGCTAGAACGGGTCAGACTAGCAATCAGCCCCAGCATTTT
CSARTGQTSNQPQHF
>TRBJ2-2|-|TRBD1|TRBV19
TGTGCCAGTAGTATGGGAACAGGGGGCCCCGGGGAGCTGTTTTTT
CASSMGTGGPGELFF
>TRBJ2-2|few|-|TRBV27
TGTGCCAGCAGACCCCCCGGGATGAAGGACACCGGGGAGCTGTTTTTT
CASRPPGMKDTGELFF
>TRBJ2-4|-|-|TRBV6-5
TGTGCCAGCAGTTACGGGACAGCCAAAAACATTCAGTACTTC
CASSYGTAKNIQYF
>TRBJ1-1|-|-|TRBV6-4
TGTGCCAGCAGTACGGAGGGGGAACTCAGCTCTGAAGCTTTCTTT
CASSTEGELSSEAFF
>TRBJ1-5|few|-|TRBV7-8
TGTGCCAGCAGCTTAGGGGGGTTTAAGCCCCAGCATTTT
CASSLGGFKPQHF
>TRBJ2-1|-|TRBD2|TRBV5-4
TGTGCCAGCAGTCTGACTAGCTCGGCCTACAATGAGCAGTTCTTC
CASSLTSSAYNEQFF